Detailed here is one TCR beta chain. Libraries of TCR beta came from iRepertoire HTBI primers plus Arm-PCR of CDR3 regions. TCRdb used MiXCR to reprocess the multiplex PCR reads, holding one entry per CDR3 protein. The sample lists some 320,000 distinct CDR3 sequences, roughly 18% occurring once. The sample is drawn from a study of regulatory T cells in long-lasting Graves disease. The CDR3 loop spans 14 amino acids. Trimming took 0 bases from V and 5 from J, leaving 5 bases between them. CDR1 and CDR2 from the germline V gene are MDHEN and SYDVKM. Time point given: newly diagnosed GD, antithyroid drugs for less than 3 months. Construction of the TCR library relied on RNA isolated from PBMCs.

Sequenced material: peripheral blood mononuclear cells (PBMCs), taken at new diagnosis, from a patient treated with antithyroid drugs. This chain links TRBV28 with TRBJ1-6; D remains ambiguous. The sequence was obtained from a female donor with Graves disease. The CDR3 is CASSLWVDNSPLHF. CDR3 DNA: TGTGCCAGCAGTTTATGGGTAGATAATTCACCCCTCCACTTT.